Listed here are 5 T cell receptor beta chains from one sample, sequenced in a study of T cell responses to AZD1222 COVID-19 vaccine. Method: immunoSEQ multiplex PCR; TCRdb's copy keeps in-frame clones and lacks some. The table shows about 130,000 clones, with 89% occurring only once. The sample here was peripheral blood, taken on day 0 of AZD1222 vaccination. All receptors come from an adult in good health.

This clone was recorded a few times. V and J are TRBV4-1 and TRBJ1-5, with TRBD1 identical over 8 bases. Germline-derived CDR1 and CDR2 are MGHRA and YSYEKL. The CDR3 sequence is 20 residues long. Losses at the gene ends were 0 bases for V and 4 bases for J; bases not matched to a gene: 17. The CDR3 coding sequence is TGCGCCAGCAGCCAAGATCCCTACCGTACACGGACAGGGTATAATCAGCCCCAGCATTTT. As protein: CASSQDPYRTRTGYNQPQHF.

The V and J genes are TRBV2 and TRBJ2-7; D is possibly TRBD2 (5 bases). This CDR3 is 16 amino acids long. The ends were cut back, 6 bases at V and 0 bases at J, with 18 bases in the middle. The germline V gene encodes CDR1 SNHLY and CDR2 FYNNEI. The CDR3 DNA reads TGTGCCAGCAGAGAACTAGTTCCGGAAAGCTCCTACGAGCAGTACTTC. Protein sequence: CASRELVPESSYEQYF.

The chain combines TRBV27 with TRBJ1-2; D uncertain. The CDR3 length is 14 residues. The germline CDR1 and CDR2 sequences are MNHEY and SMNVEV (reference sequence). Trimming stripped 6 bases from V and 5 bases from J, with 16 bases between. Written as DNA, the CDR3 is TGTGCCAGCAGGGGAGGAGGGAGTAGGTATGGCTACACCTTC. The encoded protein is CASRGGGSRYGYTF.

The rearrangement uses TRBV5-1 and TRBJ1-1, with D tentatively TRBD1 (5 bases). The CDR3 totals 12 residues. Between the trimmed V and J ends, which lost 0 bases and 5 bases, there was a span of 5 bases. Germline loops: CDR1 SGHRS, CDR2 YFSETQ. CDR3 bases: TGCGCCAGCAGCTTGGAGGGGACTGAAGCTTTCTTT. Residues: CASSLEGTEAFF.

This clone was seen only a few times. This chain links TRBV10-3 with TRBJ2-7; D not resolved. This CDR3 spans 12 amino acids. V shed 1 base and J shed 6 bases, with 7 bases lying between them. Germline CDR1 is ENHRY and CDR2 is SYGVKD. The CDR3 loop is CAISELLSEQYF. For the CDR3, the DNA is TGTGCCATCAGTGAGTTACTCTCCGAGCAGTACTTC.